The 2 T cell receptor beta chains below were found in one sample sequenced in a study of shared clonotypes between healthy human individuals. Some clones are missing from TCRdb's copy, which holds only in-frame ones; the method was immunoSEQ multiplex PCR. The table lists millions of clones, 90% to 95% of them singletons. Sequenced material: naive CD4+ T cells sorted from blood. Specified subset: CD45RA+ positively selected. Receptors were obtained from a young man in good health.

This clone was found once. The chain is built from TRBV28 and TRBJ1-2, with D perhaps TRBD1 (5 bases). V was cut by 7 bases and J by 6 bases, with 12 bases left in between. The length of the CDR3 is 12 residues. Germline V CDR1 and CDR2: MDHEN, SYDVKM. The DNA of the CDR3 is TGTGCCAGCACCGGGACTACAGATGGCTACACCTTC. Amino acids: CASTGTTDGYTF.

The V call is TRBV19, the J call TRBJ2-7; TRBD1 agrees at 7 bases. This CDR3 region has 16 residues. CDR1 and CDR2 from the germline V gene are LNHDA and SQIVND (reference sequence). With V trimmed by 3 bases and J by 0 bases, 8 bases remained unmatched. The CDR3, as DNA: TGTGCCAGTAGTATGGGACCCGGGACAGCCTCCTACGAGCAGTACTTC. As protein: CASSMGPGTASYEQYF.